This TCR beta chain appears in the sequencing data of a study of molecular identifiers for immune sequencing clone quantification. From the PCR reads, TCRdb called clonotypes with MiXCR, one entry per CDR3 protein. The table lists approximately 550,000 distinct CDR3 sequences, 20% to 25% of them singletons. The ends were cut back, 6 bases at V and 2 bases at J, with 15 bases in the middle. The V gene's germline CDR1 is MNHEY and CDR2 SMNVEV (reference sequence). This CDR3 comprises 15 residues. Material for sequencing was naive CD8+ T cells from blood, with Jurkat cell RNA spiked in. The sample's subset: FACS-sorted CD8+CD4-CCR7+CD45RA+ naive T cells. This receptor was obtained from a human donor in good health. Some libraries in this study had Jurkat cell RNA spiked in. The chain has TRBV27 and TRBJ2-3; D is unclear. In DNA, the CDR3 is TGTGCCAGCAGCCTTACATCTATAAACACAGATACGCAGTATTTT. This codes for CASSLTSINTDTQYF.